The following is a T cell receptor beta chain sequence with its context. Its specific antigen is unknown. No clone much larger than this one lies a single base away; base qualities are absent. The data belong to a study of shared clonotypes between healthy human individuals (TCRdb year 2020). Turning to the overall study: The cohort comprised a couple of women and a few men aged 18 to 49 years. For each donor, CD4 naive and CD4 memory were each given three plates, CD8 naive was given two plates, and CD8 memory was given one plate. To estimate repertoire size and how much clonotype sharing occurs between individuals, the study deeply sequenced the blood TCR repertoires of five or six healthy adults. Libraries were prepared and TCR repertoires were sequenced by different laboratories using diverse techniques, in order to increase sequencing depth and limit assay-specific biases. Per donor, leukapheresis produced somewhere between about 0.9 and 9 billion PBMCs. What the study reported, not specific to this receptor: Higher generation probabilities were observed for clonotypes shared by all four sorted-subset donors than for non-shared clonotypes. Sampling was restricted to blood, and TCR repertoires in tissues likely differ from the TCR repertoires found in blood. The genetic and exposure-history diversity represented was limited by the small number of donors. When a few donors were compared, the shared fraction of clonotypes was about 5.4% for naive CD4, around 4% for naive CD8, more than 2% for memory CD4, and 0.4% for memory CD8. Larger estimated clonotype richness was generally found for naive subsets than for memory subsets. Based on pairwise subsampling, the degree of clonotype sharing among donors was expected to be affected by sequencing depth. Rarefaction of sorted-subset datasets indicated incomplete sequencing despite the large sequencing depth.

From a lookup of the germline V gene (reference sequence), CDR1 and CDR2 are SEHNR and FQNEAQ. V drops 5 bases and J drops 3 bases, leaving 16 bases in between. Spanning cysteine to phenylalanine, the CDR3 consists of 15 amino acids. Kept here is only the CDR3 DNA, which spans 45 bases and is read in frame from base 1. Using the deep immunoSEQ assay, multiplex PCR amplified TCR CDR3 regions from genomic DNA. Extracted genomic DNA from each cell subset was spread evenly across all wells of several immunoSEQ 96-well plates, with each plate serving as a replicate. For sorted subsets, approximately 190 ng of genomic DNA, equivalent to tens of thousands of T cell genomes, went into each replicate PCR. Purified libraries were quantified with a Qubit 3.0 fluorometer, sized on a Bioanalyzer 2100, and re-quantified with the KAPA Library Quantification kit. Every immunoSEQ 96-well plate was sequenced on a dedicated single-read 150-cycle Illumina NextSeq 550 flow cell. Processing in the source paper ran as follows. Because the immunoSEQ output held only junctional sequences and lacked quality scores, the filtering could not match the filtering applied to full-length reads. To assign V/J genes and CDR3, sequences were annotated against IMGT germline references using PyIR, a Python wrapper for IgBLAST v1.9. Any read was removed if the V/J assignment was weak (E-value above 1e-6), the CDR3 was missing, or the read contained stop codons, out-of-frame junctions, or ambiguous translated residues. V3J clonotypes were defined by identical inferred V gene, J gene, and CDR3 amino acid sequence. Percentage overlap between repertoires was computed as shared unique clonotypes divided by the size of the smaller repertoire. Three approaches were used to assess repertoire richness: RTK rarefaction, the Chao1 estimator, and Recon v2.1 estimates of unobserved clonotypes. Generation probabilities for all TCRbeta clonotypes obtained by the gDNA method from a handful of donors were computed using OLGA. This immuneACCESS table, as held by TCRdb, lists in-frame sequences with V and J called but not all clones. Of the missing ones, under half trace to an unresolved V gene in checked studies; the others have no known cause. That table gives V, J and clone size, and the DNA gave D and trimming. Recorded for this sample are about 1 million clones; roughly 80% of them occurred a single time. Roughly 1.4% of the sample lies in the top ten.

The donors were healthy, HIV-negative adults with no recently reported acute infections or vaccinations. Only Caucasian adults living in Nashville, Tennessee, USA were represented among the donors. CD4+ T cells were enriched by magnetic negative selection, after which naive cells were positively selected on CD45RA and the negative fraction was taken as the memory subset. Blood was collected by leukapheresis, and PBMCs were isolated by Ficoll-Histopaque density gradient centrifugation and then cryopreserved in liquid nitrogen vapor phase. Analytical flow cytometry was used to check the purity and quantity of each magnetically sorted T cell population. Genomic DNA was isolated from each sorted fraction and quantified by UV absorbance on a Nanodrop 2000c.

The chain is assembled from TRBV7-9 and TRBJ1-1; there is no confident call for the D gene. This clonotype originated in a man younger than 35 in good health. The specimen was memory CD4+ T cells sorted from blood. This specimen's cell subset or site label, per the study, means: CD45RA-negative fraction. The encoded CDR3 is CASSPRQVPDTEAFF. The nucleotides are TGTGCCAGCAGCCCCCGGCAGGTTCCGGACACTGAAGCTTTCTTT.